The clone carrying this T cell receptor beta chain was observed at least ten times. This CDR3 contains 13 residues. The V end was cut by 8 bases, the J end by 10 bases, with 20 bases between. Per germline, CDR1 MNHEY and CDR2 SVGAGI. The data derive from a study of blood T cell repertoires in COVID-19. Study background: Material from acute and convalescent COVID-19 was sourced from the United States, Italy and Spain. The analysed material was cDNA or gDNA that came from T cells, B-cell-depleted T cells, or PBMCs.

Under the authors' procedure: Amplification from reference gene primers served as the basis for estimated nucleated cell counts. Profiling relied on immunoSEQ multiplex PCR, and the TCRdb table lists in-frame clones only, not all of them. Clone size and the V and J calls come from that table; the DNA yielded D and trimming. The sample includes a few hundred thousand clones, roughly 90% seen only once; the top ten take about 0.65%. The V call is TRBV6-5, the J call TRBJ1-1; D perhaps matches TRBD1 (6 bases). The specimen sequenced was peripheral blood. The clonotype was recovered from a human donor in a cohort sampled during active COVID-19. CDR3 DNA: TGTGCCAGCTTATCTCCAGGGGATCGAGGAGCTTTCTTT. It encodes CASLSPGDRGAFF.